The entry that follows covers one TCR beta chain sequence. Authors' methods: Estimation of nucleated cell counts relied on the amplification of reference gene primers. Data came from immunoSEQ multiplex PCR; TCRdb stores just in-frame clones and leaves some out. V, J and clone size are taken as reported in that table, and D and trimming were inferred from the DNA itself. Among approximately 200,000 clones, around 80% were seen once, and the ten largest hold approximately 12%. These data belong to a study of blood T cell repertoires in COVID-19. Study-level background: Both acute and convalescent COVID-19 samples were obtained from the United States, Italy and Spain. Sample material is recorded as cDNA or gDNA derived from T cells, B-cell-depleted T cells, or PBMCs.

A Seattle source enrolled patients during active infection and followed them longitudinally. The receptor was isolated from a woman at least 80 years old with COVID-19, enrolled during active disease. The sample comprised peripheral blood.

In DNA, the CDR3 is TGTGCCAGCAGTTCTGGGAGCTCCTATAATTCACCCCTCCACTTT. It specifies CASSSGSSYNSPLHF. The V call is TRBV6-5, the J call TRBJ1-6; no definite D call. This CDR3 contains 15 residues. CDR1 is MNHEY, CDR2 SVGAGI, per germline. With 4 bases removed from V and 0 bases from J, the gap between germline ends came to 7 bases.